The rows below give T cell receptor beta chains drawn from one sample of a study of synovial regulatory T cells in juvenile arthritis. TCRdb keeps only in-frame clones here, not all; method: immunoSEQ multiplex PCR. The sample data list 800 to 1,000 clones. The sample comprised Treg cells from blood. These receptors were taken from a donor aged 2-35 years with juvenile idiopathic arthritis. The CDR3 runs from the conserved cysteine through the conserved F or W. The order of the fields is clone size, V gene, J gene, CDR3 protein. A clone size is listed for some rows: how often the clone was seen (once, few, many), or a class if it is expanded.

>medium-sized|TRBV5-1|TRBJ2-3
CASSLIPLGESTDTQYF
>medium-sized|TRBV10-3|TRBJ2-5
CAISEASVQTQYF
>medium-sized|TRBV2|TRBJ2-7
CASSTRTIDKQYF
>NA|TRBV28|TRBJ2-3
CASSLLGLATTDTQYF
>NA|TRBV7-2|TRBJ2-2
CASSGGHLIGELFF
>NA|TRBV28|TRBJ1-3
CASTPGGELAGNTIYF
>large|TRBV15|TRBJ1-1
CATSRDKEGEEAFF
>medium-sized|TRBV6-6|TRBJ1-1
CASTGEAGTEAFF
>medium-sized|TRBV29-1|TRBJ2-1
CSVGHDNEQFF
>medium-sized|TRBV2|TRBJ1-1
CASSGQGRTEAFF
>large|TRBV5-6|TRBJ2-3
CASSFYTTDTQYF
>medium-sized|TRBV28|TRBJ1-4
CASRLERELFF
>medium-sized|TRBV28|TRBJ1-5
CASTRWAGAGQPQHF
>medium-sized|TRBV6-1|TRBJ1-5
CASRENTGGLNQPQHF
>NA|TRBV5-1|TRBJ2-3
CASSLDTSGRVTDTQYF
>medium-sized|TRBV7-3|TRBJ2-1
CASSLTGLAGGLYKFF
>large|TRBV10-3|TRBJ2-7
CAISGNYEQYF
>medium-sized|TRBV6-5|TRBJ2-7
CASAGGLGRGYEQYF
>medium-sized|TRBV6-5|TRBJ2-5
CASSFSAGVVETQYF
>NA|TRBV7-2|TRBJ2-3
CASSPTSGRSDTQYF
>medium-sized|TRBV15|TRBJ1-4
CATSSGPGRAFWELFF
>NA|TRBV9|TRBJ2-1
CASSSRGTSYNEQFF
>medium-sized|TRBV6-1|TRBJ1-2
CASSGKYRDYYGYTF
>large|TRBV11-2|TRBJ1-5
CASSSGSLGNQPQHF
>NA|TRBV7-9|TRBJ2-1
CASSFPVRYSYNEQFF
>large|TRBV13|TRBJ1-4
CASSPGAAGALNEKLFF
>NA|TRBV27|TRBJ1-5
CASSLVSKSNQPQHF
>medium-sized|TRBV29-1|TRBJ2-1
CSGQRLQAYNEQFF
>large|TRBV28|TRBJ2-7
CASSLGARARQRSYEQYF
>NA|TRBV7-9|TRBJ2-1
CASSLEGRFAEQFF
>medium-sized|TRBV7-3|TRBJ2-1
CASSLLAESSYNEQFF
>large|TRBV19|TRBJ1-1
CASSIQFGTEAFF
>medium-sized|TRBV13|TRBJ2-3
CASSRTSTADTQYF